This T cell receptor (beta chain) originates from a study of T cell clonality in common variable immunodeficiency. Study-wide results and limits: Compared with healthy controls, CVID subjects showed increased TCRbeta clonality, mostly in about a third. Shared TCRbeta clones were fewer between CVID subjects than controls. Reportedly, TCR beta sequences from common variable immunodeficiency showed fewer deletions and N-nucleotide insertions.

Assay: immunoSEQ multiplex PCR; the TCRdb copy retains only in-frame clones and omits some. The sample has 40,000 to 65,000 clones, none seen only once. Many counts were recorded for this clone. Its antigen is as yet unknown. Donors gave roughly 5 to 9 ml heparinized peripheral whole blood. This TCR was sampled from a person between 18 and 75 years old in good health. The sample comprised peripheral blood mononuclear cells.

CDR3: CATGDPGTSNTGELFF. Incomplete CDR3 DNA: TGTGCCACCGGAGACCCCGGGACATCAAACACCGGGGAG. The chain links TRBV19 to TRBJ2-2; D is possibly TRBD1 (6 bases). The sequence runs out 3 residues before the end of the CDR3; the remainder is reconstructed from the germline J gene. The V and J ends lost 10 bases and 2 bases respectively, with 20 bases between them. The CDR3 covers 16 residues. From germline, CDR1 is LNHDA and CDR2 SQIVND (reference sequence).